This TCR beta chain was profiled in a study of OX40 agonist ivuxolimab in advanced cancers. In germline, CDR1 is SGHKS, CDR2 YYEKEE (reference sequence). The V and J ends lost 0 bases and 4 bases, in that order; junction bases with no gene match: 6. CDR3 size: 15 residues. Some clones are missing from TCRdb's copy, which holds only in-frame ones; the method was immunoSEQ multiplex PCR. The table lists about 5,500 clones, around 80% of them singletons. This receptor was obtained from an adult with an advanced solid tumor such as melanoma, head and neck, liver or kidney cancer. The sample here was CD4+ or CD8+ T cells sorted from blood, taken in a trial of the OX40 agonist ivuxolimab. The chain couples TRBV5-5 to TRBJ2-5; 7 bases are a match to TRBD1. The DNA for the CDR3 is TGTGCCAGCAGCTTGGTAGGGTCAGGGGGAGAGACCCAGTACTTC. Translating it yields CASSLVGSGGETQYF.